This T cell receptor (beta chain) was documented in a study of shared clonotypes between healthy human individuals. Study as a whole: CD4 naive cells filled three plates per donor, CD4 memory three, CD8 naive two and CD8 memory one.

As concerns this clone: Its cognate antigen is unknown.

The CDR3 length is 17 residues. CDR1 is SQVTM and CDR2 is ANQGSEA in the germline V gene. Here immunoSEQ multiplex PCR was the method, and the copy in TCRdb shows in-frame clones only, minus some. The sample has a few hundred thousand clones; 87% are singletons. Study observations and caveats: Depth of sequencing was expected to influence donor clonotype sharing.

Sequenced sample: memory CD8+ T cells sorted from blood. The subset was: CD45RO+ cells pooled with CCR7-negative TemRA cells. The chain couples TRBV29-1 to TRBJ2-7; 15 bases are a match to TRBD2. This receptor was taken from a man between 18 and 29 years old in good health. This chain's CDR3 is CPRGGTSGRSLSHEQYF. Here the CDR3 DNA reads TGCCCCCGGGGGGGGACTAGCGGGAGGTCACTATCGCACGAGCAGTACTTC.